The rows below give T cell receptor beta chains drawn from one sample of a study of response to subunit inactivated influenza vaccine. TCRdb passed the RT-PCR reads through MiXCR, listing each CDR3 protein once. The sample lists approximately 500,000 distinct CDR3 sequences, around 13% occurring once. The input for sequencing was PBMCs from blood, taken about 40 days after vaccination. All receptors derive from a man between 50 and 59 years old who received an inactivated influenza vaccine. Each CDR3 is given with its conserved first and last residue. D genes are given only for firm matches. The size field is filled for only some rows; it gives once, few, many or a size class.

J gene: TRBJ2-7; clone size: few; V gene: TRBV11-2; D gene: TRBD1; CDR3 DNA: TGTGCCAGCACCTCATATGGGACAGGGATTTCCTACGAGCAGTACTTC; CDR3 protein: CASTSYGTGISYEQYF
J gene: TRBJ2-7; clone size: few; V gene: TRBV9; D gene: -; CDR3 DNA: TGTGCCAGCAGCGTAGGGGCTACCCGGACCTACGAGCAGTACTTC; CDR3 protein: CASSVGATRTYEQYF
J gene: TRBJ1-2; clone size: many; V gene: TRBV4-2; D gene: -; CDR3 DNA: TGTGCCAGCAGCCAAGAGACGGGGACTGGTGGCTACACCTTC; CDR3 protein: CASSQETGTGGYTF
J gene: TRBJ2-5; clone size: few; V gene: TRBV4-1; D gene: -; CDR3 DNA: TGCGCCAGCAGCCACGTTGATGGGACCCAGTACTTC; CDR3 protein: CASSHVDGTQYF
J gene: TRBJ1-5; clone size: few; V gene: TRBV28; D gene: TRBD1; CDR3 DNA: TGTGCCAGCAGTTCACCGACAGGGATGGTGGGCAATCAGCCCCAGCATTTT; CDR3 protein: CASSSPTGMVGNQPQHF
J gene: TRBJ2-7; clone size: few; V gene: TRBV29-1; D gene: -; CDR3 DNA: TGCAGCGTCCTGGCTGGTAGCTACGAGCAGTACTTC; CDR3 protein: CSVLAGSYEQYF
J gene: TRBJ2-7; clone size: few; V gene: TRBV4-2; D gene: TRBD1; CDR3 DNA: TGTGCCAGCAGCCCGTCGGAGGGCGGACAGGGGTCCTACGAGCAGTACTTC; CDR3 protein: CASSPSEGGQGSYEQYF
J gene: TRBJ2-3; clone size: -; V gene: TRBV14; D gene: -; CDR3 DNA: TGTGCCAGCAGCCTTTACCTAACCAGTACAGATACGCAGTATTTT; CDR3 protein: CASSLYLTSTDTQYF
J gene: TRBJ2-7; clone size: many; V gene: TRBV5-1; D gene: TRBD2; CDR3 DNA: TGCGCCAGCAGCTTGCGACTAGCGGGAGGCGAGCAGTACTTC; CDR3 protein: CASSLRLAGGEQYF
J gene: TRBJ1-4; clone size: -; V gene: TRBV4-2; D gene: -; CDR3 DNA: TGTGCCAGCAGCTCGCAGACGGGGGATGGTGAAAAACTGTTTTTT; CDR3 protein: CASSSQTGDGEKLFF
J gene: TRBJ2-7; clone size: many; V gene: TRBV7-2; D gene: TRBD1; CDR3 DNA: TGTGCCAGCAGCTCCCGGACAGGGGCGTACGAGCAGTACTTC; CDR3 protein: CASSSRTGAYEQYF
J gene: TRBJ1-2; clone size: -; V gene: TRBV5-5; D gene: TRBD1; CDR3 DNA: TGTGCCAGCAGCTCAGATCCGGGACAGCGAGTCTATGGCTACACCTTC; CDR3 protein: CASSSDPGQRVYGYTF
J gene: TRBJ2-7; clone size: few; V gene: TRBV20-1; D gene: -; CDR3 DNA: TGCAGTGCTACCCGTCTACAGGGAGGGTTCCTATCCGACGAGCAGTACTTC; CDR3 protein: CSATRLQGGFLSDEQYF
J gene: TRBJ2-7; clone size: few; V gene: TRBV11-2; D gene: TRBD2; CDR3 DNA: TGTGCCAGCAGCTTCACTAGCGGGGGTATACACGAGCAGTACTTC; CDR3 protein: CASSFTSGGIHEQYF
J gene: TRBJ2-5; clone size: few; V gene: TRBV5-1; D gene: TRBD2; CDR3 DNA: TGCGCCAGCAGCACTAGCGGGGAGATCGGGGAGACCCAGTACTTC; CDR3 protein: CASSTSGEIGETQYF
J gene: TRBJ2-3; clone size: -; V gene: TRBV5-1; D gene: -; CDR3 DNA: TGCGCCAGCTCCCCGGGCGGAAACACAGATACGCAGTATTTT; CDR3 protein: CASSPGGNTDTQYF
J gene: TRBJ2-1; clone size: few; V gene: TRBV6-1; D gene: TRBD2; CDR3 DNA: TGTGCCAGCAGGAGGACTAGCGGGGGGAGGGAGCAGTTCTTC; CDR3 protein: CASRRTSGGREQFF
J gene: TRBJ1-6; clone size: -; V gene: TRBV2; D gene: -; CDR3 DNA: TGTGCCAGCAGTGAAGAGTTGGTCCCCCTCCACTTT; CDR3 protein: CASSEELVPLHF
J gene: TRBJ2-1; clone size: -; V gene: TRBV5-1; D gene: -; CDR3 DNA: TGCGCCAGCAGCCCCCGTGGAGAGACGGTATACAATGAGCAGTTCTTC; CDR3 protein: CASSPRGETVYNEQFF
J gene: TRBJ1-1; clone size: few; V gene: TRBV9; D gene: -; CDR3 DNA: TGTGCCAGCAGCGTAGGCGGCAGGGAGAACACTGAAGCTTTCTTT; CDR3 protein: CASSVGGRENTEAFF
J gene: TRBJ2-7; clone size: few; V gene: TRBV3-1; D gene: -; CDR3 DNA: TGTGCCAGCAGCCTAGATTCACTTGTTCGCGAGCAGTACTTC; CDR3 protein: CASSLDSLVREQYF
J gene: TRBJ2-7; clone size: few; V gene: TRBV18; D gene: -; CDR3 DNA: TGTGCCAGCTCTATCGGCGCCGATATCGAGCAGTACTTC; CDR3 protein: CASSIGADIEQYF